This T cell receptor (beta chain) was profiled in a study of blood T cells in healthy people across ages. CDR1 and CDR2 from the germline V gene are SGHTA and FQGNSA. The CDR3 is made up of 13 amino acids. The ends were cut back, 4 bases at V and 2 bases at J, with 9 bases in the middle. Isolation yielded PBMCs, at least 7 million per sample, in every case. Study outcomes and limitations: Higher diversity, along with more naive CD4+ cells, distinguished long-lived donors from aged donors.

With a J-beta primer mix and a sample-barcoded 5' primer, a second PCR ran 7 to 11 cycles. Each CDR3 protein is one row after TCRdb ran MiXCR on the 5' RACE reads. The sample lists 1.2 million to 1.5 million distinct CDR3 sequences; 55% to 75% were seen once. Note on this clonotype: The antigen remains undetermined.

Material for sequencing was blood. This receptor was identified in a man aged 18-30 years in good health. The chain employs TRBV7-2 and TRBJ2-7; D may be TRBD2 (5 bases). CDR3 nucleotides: TGTGCCAGCAGCTGGACTGACACCTACGAGCAGTACTTC. Amino acids: CASSWTDTYEQYF.